Here is one TCR beta chain with its context. The CDR3 has 13 residues. Trimming stripped 6 bases from V and 7 bases from J, with 12 bases between. These data are taken from a study of CD8 T cells in Susac syndrome. Reverse transcription used about 0.45 to 1 ug RNA and random hexamers. TCRdb independently ran MiXCR on the immunoSEQ multiplex PCR reads; one entry per CDR3 protein. Among fewer than 100,000 distinct CDR3 sequences, about 91% were seen once, and the ten largest hold around 0.49%. Treatment-naive patients with stable or active relapsing-remitting disease served as multiple sclerosis controls.

This receptor was identified in a human donor with multiple sclerosis. Sample: CD8+ T cells from PBMCs. J is TRBJ2-2 and V is TRBV12-3 or TRBV12-4, with D perhaps matching TRBD2 (6 bases). In nucleotides, the CDR3 is TGTGCCAGCAGATCCCTCGGGGGCGGGGAGCTGTTTTTT. This sequence encodes CASRSLGGGELFF.